This TCR beta chain emerged from a study of T cell repertoires in cytomegalovirus infection. Background on the study: Both CMV infection and a matching HLA type were indicated by public TCR beta signatures.

About this clonotype: The antigen remains undetermined.

Germline values: CDR1 MNHGY, CDR2 SAAAGT. Trimming cost V 2 bases and J 7 bases, with 19 bases left between them. CDR3 length equals 16 residues. TCRdb analysed the reads with MiXCR anew, one entry per CDR3 protein. The sample shows approximately 390,000 distinct CDR3 sequences, about a third of them seen only once. Whole-study findings and limits: The ex vivo response showed dominance by HLA-C-restricted CMV-specific TCR beta clonotypes.

The chain joins TRBV6-8 to TRBJ2-3, with D unresolved. This TCR came from a human donor in good health (CMV status not recorded). Some clones in this sample may be carry-over from other donors' samples. This specimen was cultured PBMCs, taken from culture after CMV antigen stimulation. The CDR3 loop reads CASSYGESIGRNTQYF. The CDR3 nucleotides read TGTGCCAGCAGTTACGGGGAAAGCATCGGCAGAAATACGCAGTATTTT.